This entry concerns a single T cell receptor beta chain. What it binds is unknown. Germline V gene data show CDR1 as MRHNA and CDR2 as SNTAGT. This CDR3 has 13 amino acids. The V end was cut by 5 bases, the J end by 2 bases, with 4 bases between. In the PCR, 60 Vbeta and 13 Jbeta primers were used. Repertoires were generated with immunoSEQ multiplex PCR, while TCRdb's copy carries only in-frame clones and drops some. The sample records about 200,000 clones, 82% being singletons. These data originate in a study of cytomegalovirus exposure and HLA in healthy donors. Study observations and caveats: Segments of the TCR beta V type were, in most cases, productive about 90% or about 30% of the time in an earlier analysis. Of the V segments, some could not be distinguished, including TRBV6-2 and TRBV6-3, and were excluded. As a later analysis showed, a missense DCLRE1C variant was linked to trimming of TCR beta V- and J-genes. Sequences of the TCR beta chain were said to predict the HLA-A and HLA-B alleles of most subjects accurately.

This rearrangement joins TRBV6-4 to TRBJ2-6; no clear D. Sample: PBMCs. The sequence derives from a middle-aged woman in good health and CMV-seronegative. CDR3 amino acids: CASSSTGANVLTF. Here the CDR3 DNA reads TGTGCCAGCAGTTCCACTGGGGCCAACGTCCTGACTTTC.